The following is a T cell receptor beta chain sequence with its context. Its antigen is unknown. No base qualities exist here, and no much larger clone lies one base off it. This record belongs to a study of cytomegalovirus exposure and HLA in healthy donors (dated by TCRdb to the late 2010s). With respect to the entire study: An earlier analysis of several hundred of the donors reported over 250 Gb of sequence data and around 100 million unique TCR beta sequences obtained from 150 million to 200 million T cells. The study combined high-throughput TCR immunosequencing, statistical association of individual TCRs with disease status, and machine learning to predict cytomegalovirus infection status. Because of strong linkage in the cohort, five DR-DQ haplotypes were treated as single units for association and clustering. Among 350 to 400 genotyped donors of the cohort, an average of around 240,000 unique TCR beta nucleotide sequences were sequenced per donor, around 20% of them non-productive. An early release that covered about 640 HLA-typed donors contained approximately 300 gigabases of sequencing data and 75 million to 100 million unique TCR sequences. Donor age, sex, ethnicity and CMV serostatus were compiled together with the repertoire data. In the later analysis, no new phenotypic data were used to find candidate immune exposures; instead, reliance was placed on TCR beta sequences and their occurrence across donors. The number of donors typed differed by locus, with about 629-630 for A, B, C, DRB1 and DQB1, 522 for DQA1, about 610 for DPA1, and some 440 for DPB1. HLA typing covered class I and class II loci at four-digit resolution. The genetic ancestry cluster associated with self-reported Caucasian donors included over 65% of the 398 genotyped donors. Besides the first cohort of 500 to 700 subjects, a separate validation cohort made up of some 110 different subjects was used. Every repertoire in the discovery cohort had been generated on one and the same sequencing platform. An earlier analysis of roughly 600 of the donors used high-throughput TCR beta sequencing to judge whether each TCR beta V gene segment behaved as functional or pseudogenic. In a later genetic analysis, genome-wide SNP genotypes for 398 of the 666 donors were used, and that subset was treated as a discovery cohort. The T cell repertoires of 550 to 850 subjects were profiled by immunosequencing and related to cytomegalovirus serostatus. The study was designed to test whether signatures of past pathogen exposure could be identified by cataloging public T cell receptors. To study patterns of TCR occurrence, a later analysis re-analyzed previously published TCR beta repertoires from more than 550 donors and added high-resolution HLA genotyping.

To prepare the library, the immunoSEQ multiplex PCR assay was applied. For the multiplex PCR, a mixture combining 60 forward primers for TCR Vbeta segments and 13 reverse primers for TCR Jbeta segments was used. The CDR3 region of rearranged TCR beta genes was amplified from genomic DNA with a multiplex PCR assay. The amplified TCR beta libraries were sequenced on the Illumina HiSeq System as 87-base-pair reads. The source study handled its data this way. A later analysis tallied around 87 million unique TCR beta chains across the 666 repertoires, and approximately 12 million of those chains were shared by two or more donors. To remove PCR and sequencing errors, raw reads were error-corrected and collapsed into unique sequences using a nearest-neighbor algorithm that merged closely related sequences. Alignment of CDR3 sequences to IMGT reference sequences was used to assign V, D and J gene segments. For a sequence to be retained, at least a six-nucleotide match to both a V gene segment and a J gene segment was required. A rearrangement was called productive if the CDR3 had no stop codons and remained in frame with V and J, and every other rearrangement was called non-productive. CDR3 was defined by IMGT convention, running from the second conserved V-encoded cysteine to the conserved J-encoded phenylalanine. The earlier analysis of 450 to 750 of the donors excluded any sequence lacking an unambiguous match to a single V gene segment. An earlier analysis of fewer than 650 of the donors classified V segments as functional when productive rearrangements were above 56.7% and as segregating when the standard deviation between donors was above 5%. To diagnose cytomegalovirus status from the catalog of TCR beta chain sequences, a statistical classification framework was built. A later analysis assigned V and J genes by comparing TCR nucleotide sequences with IMGT/GENE-DB human TR gene sequences. The TCRdist pipeline was used in a later analysis to assign CDR3 sequences and most-parsimonious VDJ recombination scenarios. In a later analysis, each TCR beta chain was defined by its CDR3 amino acid sequence together with its V-gene family, and reads lacking a unique V-gene family were excluded. In a later analysis, 550 to 650 highly shared, low-generation-probability nucleotide sequences were removed to address suspected cross-contamination and a sequencing artifact. In a later analysis, a clonal expansion index for each public chain was calculated from normalized within-repertoire ranks of inferred template counts. A later analysis computed generation probabilities with a VDJ recombination model fitted to out-of-frame rearrangements, and checked the results against IGoR. In a later analysis, hypergeometric tests were used to score TCR-TCR, TCR-HLA and TCR-CMV co-occurrence, with a repertoire-size bias correction applied to TCR pairs. A later analysis estimated false discovery rates by permuting HLA or CMV assignments 20 times. A later analysis grouped co-occurring TCRs with DBSCAN, adding TCRdist sequence similarity when clustering within HLA-allele-positive subsets. Repertoires with fewer than 30,000 or more than 120,000 public chains were left out of co-occurrence clustering, as were roughly five repertoires with anomalous nucleotide sharing. Here the immuneACCESS table is served through TCRdb, limited to in-frame sequences with V and J called. Missing clones are a known gap in these copies; in checked studies unresolved V genes cover under half, and the rest lacks a known reason. V, J and clone size reflect that table, while D and trimming were determined from the DNA. This sample gives around 130,000 clones in total; 74% of them show up just once. Approximately 6% of the sample goes to the ten largest clones.

The V and J ends are trimmed by 0 bases and 1 base, leaving 4 bases between them. The CDR3 goes from the cysteine to the phenylalanine over 13 residues. Only CDR3 DNA is held: 39 bases, read in frame from base 1. CDR1 and CDR2 are drawn from the germline V gene: SGHRS, YFSETQ. The research as a whole found: A later analysis associated about 17,000 TCR beta sequences with specific HLA alleles at a false discovery rate of 0.05. Some IMGT-functional V segments, including TRBV6-2 and TRBV6-3, could not be told apart with the 87-base-pair reads, so those segments were excluded. In an earlier analysis of several hundred of the donors, most TCR beta V segments were observed in productive rearrangements about 87% or about 30% of the time, broadly matching IMGT annotations. A later genetic analysis reported fewer N-insertions in productive TCRs among donors in an Asian-associated ancestry cluster than the roughly 650-donor mean. Strong co-occurrence of HLA alleles, especially DR and DQ, made assigning TCR associations to individual alleles difficult. Over 15 rarely observed V segments, including chromosome 9 orphons, were excluded from the earlier analysis of almost 600 of the donors because counts were too low. Compared with equally common non-associated chains, HLA-associated TCR beta chains in a later analysis were more clonally expanded and had lower generation probabilities. The study gave a list of 150 to 200 TCR beta chains associated with cytomegalovirus. Three of the identified cytomegalovirus-associated TCR beta chains were confirmed in vitro to be specific for cytomegalovirus antigens. While some public TCRs were present in many individuals, most TCR sequences turned up only very rarely across donors. In this cohort, only TCR beta chains were sequenced, and detectable features were limited by the absence of alpha or paired-chain data. Because HLA typing was unavailable for some donors at each locus, only the typed subset was used in association tests. Cytomegalovirus status was reported to be diagnosed by the classifier with high specificity and sensitivity in both the original and validation cohorts. A further reported finding was that TCR beta sequences accurately predicted the HLA-A and HLA-B alleles for most subjects in the first cohort. A cluster of highly shared sequence variants was judged likely to represent a technical artifact of the sequencing pipeline. A later genetic analysis associated a missense DCLRE1C variant with V-gene and J-gene trimming of TCR beta chains, and an independent cohort replicated the association. Presence/absence analyses assumed roughly uniform sequencing depth across donors, an assumption that may not hold. Linkage disequilibrium might explain the correlated functional status among segregating V segments, but an unknown experimental factor could not be ruled out. The only immune exposure information available for the cohort was CMV serostatus. A later analysis reported that several top co-occurrence clusters appeared linked to parvovirus B19, influenza, CMV and Epstein-Barr virus. In a later analysis, TCR association rates were found to vary across HLA loci, with the most associated TCRs seen for DRB1 alleles and the fewest for HLA-C alleles. The authors suggested that the approach could potentially be extended to other disease states and immunological phenotypes. According to a later analysis, most CMV-associated TCR beta chains appeared to be HLA-restricted, and the HLA associations seemed to be driven largely by CMV exposure.

The cohort was made up of roughly 670 healthy bone marrow donors. Cohort members were all nominally healthy when sampled, although unrecorded immune exposures were likely present. The donor tested CMV seropositive and was one of the 289 seropositive cohort members. A peripheral blood sample was provided by each donor, and peripheral blood mononuclear cells were used for TCR beta sequencing. Genomic DNA extraction from the blood cell samples was performed with the Qiagen DNeasy Blood Extraction Kit. This clonotype originated in a woman aged 50 to 60 in good health and CMV-seropositive. Source material: PBMCs. The chain is assembled from TRBV5-1 and TRBJ1-1; the D gene lacks a confident call. The CDR3 corresponds to CASSLGRNTEAFF. The sequence in DNA is TGCGCCAGCAGCTTGGGTCGGAACACTGAAGCTTTCTTT.